The 13 T cell receptor beta chains below come from one sample, sequenced in a study of blood T cell repertoires in COVID-19. Here immunoSEQ multiplex PCR was the method, and the copy in TCRdb shows in-frame clones only, minus some. Found here are roughly 100,000 clones, more than 90% of them singletons; the top ten hold around 4%. The sample consisted of peripheral blood. These receptors were obtained from a man between 18 and 35 years old with acute or convalescent COVID-19.

This chain connects TRBV6-5 to TRBJ1-2, with a tentative D call TRBD1 (5 bases). Germline V gene sequence: CDR1 MNHEY, CDR2 SVGAGI. The CDR3 contains 14 residues. Trimming stripped 6 bases from V and 4 bases from J, with 15 bases between. The CDR3 is CASSPTGVLYGYTF. CDR3 nucleotide sequence: TGTGCCAGCAGCCCCACGGGGGTCCTCTATGGCTACACCTTC.

This sequence joins TRBV27 and TRBJ2-3; maybe TRBD2 (7 bases). The germline V and J ends were trimmed by 6 bases and 4 bases, with 20 bases remaining between them. The CDR3 has 16 amino acids. CDR1 is MNHEY and CDR2 is SMNVEV in the germline V gene (reference sequence). CDR3 sequence reads: CASREWGGAQADTQYF. The DNA for the CDR3 is TGTGCCAGCAGAGAATGGGGGGGGGCTCAAGCAGATACGCAGTATTTT.

The V gene is TRBV19, the J gene TRBJ1-5, with D hard to call. This CDR3 spans 15 amino acids. V was cut by 6 bases and J by 4 bases, with 16 bases left in between. Germline lookup yields CDR1 LNHDA and CDR2 SQIVND (reference sequence). The CDR3 region has the DNA TGTGCCAGTAGCCCCGCGGGGAGCCTTAATCAGCCCCAGCATTTT. Translation: CASSPAGSLNQPQHF.

The genes are TRBV9 and TRBJ2-7; 12 bases are shared with TRBD2. V lost 4 bases, J lost 5 bases, and 7 bases stayed unmatched. This CDR3 comprises 15 residues. CDR1 is SGDLS, CDR2 YYNGEE, per germline. CDR3 protein: CASSSTSGGTHEQYF. DNA for the CDR3: TGTGCCAGCAGCTCCACTAGCGGGGGGACTCACGAGCAGTACTTC.

J is TRBJ2-3 and V is TRBV5-1, with TRBD1 matching 10 bases. CDR3 size: 14 residues. J lost 3 bases, V lost 3 bases, and 1 base had no gene match. CDR1 and CDR2 from the germline V gene are SGHRS and YFSETQ. CDR3 sequence reads: CASSWDRGTDTQYF. CDR3 nucleotides: TGCGCCAGCAGCTGGGACAGGGGTACAGATACGCAGTATTTT.

The chain combines TRBV30 with TRBJ2-5, with D tentatively TRBD2 (5 bases). Germline loops: CDR1 GTSNPN, CDR2 SVGIG (reference sequence). CDR3 size: 15 residues. The V end lost 0 bases, the J end lost 5 bases, and 16 bases lay between the germline ends. DNA of the CDR3: TGTGCCTGGAGTGTAAGAGACGGCGGGTGGGAGACCCAGTACTTC. Translating it yields CAWSVRDGGWETQYF.

The V and J genes are TRBV5-6 and TRBJ2-7; 9 bases align to TRBD1. CDR1 is SGHDT and CDR2 is YYEEEE in the germline V gene. The V gene end was trimmed by 2 bases and the J gene end by 4 bases; junction bases not matched to a gene: 7. The CDR3 length is 15 residues. The CDR3 nucleotides read TGTGCCAGCAGCTTTTCACCGGGACAGGGTTACGAGCAGTACTTC. Amino acid sequence: CASSFSPGQGYEQYF.

Regarding this clone: This specimen includes other DNA sequences encoding the same CDR3. The V gene is TRBV5-1, the J gene TRBJ1-5; TRBD1 agrees at 8 bases. Trimming at V came to 4 bases and at J to 2 bases, leaving 2 bases not matched to a gene. The CDR3 extends over 14 amino acids. Germline CDR1 SGHRS, CDR2 YFSETQ. CDR3 protein: CASSPTGGNQPQHF. In DNA, the CDR3 is TGCGCCAGCAGCCCGACAGGGGGCAATCAGCCCCAGCATTTT.

J is TRBJ1-5 and V is TRBV28, with D possibly matching TRBD1 (6 bases). Germline V gives CDR1 MDHEN, CDR2 SYDVKM. This CDR3 contains 14 residues. Trimming took 3 bases from V and 7 from J, leaving 13 bases between them. CDR3 region: CASSFTGIGQPQHF. The CDR3 nucleotides read TGTGCCAGCAGTTTCACAGGGATAGGGCAGCCCCAGCATTTT.

V usage is TRBV6-4 and J usage is TRBJ2-2; maybe TRBD2 (5 bases). V was trimmed by 2 bases and J by 2 bases, leaving 6 bases between them. Germline V gene data show CDR1 as MRHNA and CDR2 as SNTAGT. The CDR3 sequence is 14 residues long. The CDR3: CASSDGGNTGELFF. In DNA, the CDR3 is TGTGCCAGCAGTGACGGAGGAAACACCGGGGAGCTGTTTTTT.

V gene TRBV9 combines with J gene TRBJ2-2, with D possibly being TRBD2 (5 bases). Germline V CDR1 and CDR2: SGDLS, YYNGEE. Trimming left V 3 bases short and J 5 bases short, with 11 bases between. The length of the CDR3 is 14 residues. The CDR3 coding sequence is TGTGCCAGCAGCGGGAGGACGAGGACCGGGGAGCTGTTTTTT. Protein: CASSGRTRTGELFF.

This chain connects TRBV24-1 to TRBJ2-3; 8 bases fit TRBD1. The CDR3 has 16 residues. Trimming took 3 bases from V and 3 from J; bases not matched to a gene: 7. Per germline, CDR1 KGHDR and CDR2 SFDVKD. The CDR3 loop is CATSDLQGARTDTQYF. DNA for the CDR3: TGTGCCACCAGTGATCTTCAGGGGGCAAGGACAGATACGCAGTATTTT.

As DNA, the CDR3 is TGTGCCAGCAAAAAGGGACAGGGAAACACCATATATTTT. Its translation is CASKKGQGNTIYF. The J gene is TRBJ1-3, the V gene TRBV12-3 or TRBV12-4; 7 bases agree with TRBD1. Losses at the gene ends were 7 bases for V and 4 bases for J; bases not matched to a gene: 4. This CDR3 contains 13 residues.